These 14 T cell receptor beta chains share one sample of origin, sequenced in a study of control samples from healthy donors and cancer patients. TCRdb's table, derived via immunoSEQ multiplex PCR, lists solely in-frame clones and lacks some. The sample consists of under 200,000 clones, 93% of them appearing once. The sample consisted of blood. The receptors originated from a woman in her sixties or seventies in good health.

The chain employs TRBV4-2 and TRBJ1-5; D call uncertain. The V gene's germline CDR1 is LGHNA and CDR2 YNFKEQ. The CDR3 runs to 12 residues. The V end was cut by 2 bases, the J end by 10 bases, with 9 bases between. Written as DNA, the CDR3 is TGTGCCAGCAGCCAAAGAGAAGGACCCCAGCATTTT. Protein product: CASSQREGPQHF.

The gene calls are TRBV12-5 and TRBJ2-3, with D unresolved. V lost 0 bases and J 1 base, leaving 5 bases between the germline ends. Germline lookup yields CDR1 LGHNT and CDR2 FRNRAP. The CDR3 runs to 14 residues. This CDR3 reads CASGLVPGTDTQYF. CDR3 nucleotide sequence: TGTGCTAGTGGTTTGGTACCGGGCACAGATACGCAGTATTTT.

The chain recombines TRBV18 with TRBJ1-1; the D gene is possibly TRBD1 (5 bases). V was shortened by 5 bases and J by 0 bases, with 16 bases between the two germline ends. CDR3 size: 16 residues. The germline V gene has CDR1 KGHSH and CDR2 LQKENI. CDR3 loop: CASSLGDLLMNTEAFF. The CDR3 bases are TGTGCCAGCTCATTAGGGGACCTTTTAATGAACACTGAAGCTTTCTTT.

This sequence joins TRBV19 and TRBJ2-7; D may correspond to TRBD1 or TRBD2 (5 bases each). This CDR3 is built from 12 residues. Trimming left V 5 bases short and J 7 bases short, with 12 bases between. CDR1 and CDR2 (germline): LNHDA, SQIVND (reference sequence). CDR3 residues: CASSQGRGEQYF. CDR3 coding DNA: TGTGCCAGTAGTCAGGGCCGCGGGGAGCAGTACTTC.

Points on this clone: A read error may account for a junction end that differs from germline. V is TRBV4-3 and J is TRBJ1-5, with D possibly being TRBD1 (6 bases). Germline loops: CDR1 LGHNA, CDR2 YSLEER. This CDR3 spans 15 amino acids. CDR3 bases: TGCGCCAGCAGCCAAGAATTGGGGGGCAATCAGCCCCGGCATTTT. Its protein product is CASSQELGGNQPRHF.

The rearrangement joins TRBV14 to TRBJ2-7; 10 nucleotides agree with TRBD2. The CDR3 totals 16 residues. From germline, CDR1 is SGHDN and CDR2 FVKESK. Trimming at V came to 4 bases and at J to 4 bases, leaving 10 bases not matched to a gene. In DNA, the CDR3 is TGTGCCAGCAGCCCCCATCAAGGGACTAGCGTGTACGAGCAGTACTTC. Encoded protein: CASSPHQGTSVYEQYF.

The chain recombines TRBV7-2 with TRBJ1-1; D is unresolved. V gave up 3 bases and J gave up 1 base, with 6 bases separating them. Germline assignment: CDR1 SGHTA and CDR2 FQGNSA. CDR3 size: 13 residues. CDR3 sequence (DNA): TGTGCCAGCAGCTTTTCTAAGAACACTGAAGCTTTCTTT. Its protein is CASSFSKNTEAFF.

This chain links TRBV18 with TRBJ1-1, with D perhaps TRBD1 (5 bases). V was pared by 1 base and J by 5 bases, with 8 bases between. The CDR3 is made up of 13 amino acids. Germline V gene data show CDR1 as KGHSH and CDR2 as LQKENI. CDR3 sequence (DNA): TGTGCCAGCTCACCACTGGGGGATACTGAAGCTTTCTTT. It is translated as CASSPLGDTEAFF.

The CDR3 spells CASSPQGSNEKLFF. The CDR3 region has the DNA TGTGCCAGCTCACCGCAGGGCTCTAATGAAAAACTGTTTTTT. V is TRBV18 and J is TRBJ1-4; the D gene is possibly TRBD1 (5 bases). V was trimmed by 3 bases and J by 3 bases, leaving 8 bases between them. The CDR3 length is 14 residues. CDR1 KGHSH and CDR2 LQKENI come from the germline V gene.

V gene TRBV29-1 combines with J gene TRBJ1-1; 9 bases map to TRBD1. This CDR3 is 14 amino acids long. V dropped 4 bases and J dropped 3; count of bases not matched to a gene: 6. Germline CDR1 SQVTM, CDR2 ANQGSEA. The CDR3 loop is CSVGSTGGYTEAFF. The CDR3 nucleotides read TGCAGCGTTGGATCTACAGGGGGCTACACTGAAGCTTTCTTT.

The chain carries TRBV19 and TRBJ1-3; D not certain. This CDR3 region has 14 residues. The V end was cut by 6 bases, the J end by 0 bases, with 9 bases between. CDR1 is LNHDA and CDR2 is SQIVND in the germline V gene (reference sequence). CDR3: CASRQSNSGNTIYF. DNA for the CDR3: TGTGCCAGTAGACAGTCAAACTCTGGAAACACCATATATTTT.

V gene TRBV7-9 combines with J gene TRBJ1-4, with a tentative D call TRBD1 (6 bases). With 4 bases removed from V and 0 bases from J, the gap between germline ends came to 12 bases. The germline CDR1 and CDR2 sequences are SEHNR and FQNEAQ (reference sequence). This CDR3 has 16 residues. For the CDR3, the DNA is TGTGCCAGCAGCTCCAGCGAGGGGGCAACTAATGAAAAACTGTTTTTT. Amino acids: CASSSSEGATNEKLFF. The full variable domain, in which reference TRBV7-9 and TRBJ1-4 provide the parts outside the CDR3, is DTGVSQNPRHKITKRGQNVTFRCDPISEHNRLYWYRQTLGQGPEFLTYFQNEAQLEKSRLLSDRFSAERPKGSFSTLEIQRTEQGDSAMYLCASSSSEGATNEKLFFGSGTQLSVL.

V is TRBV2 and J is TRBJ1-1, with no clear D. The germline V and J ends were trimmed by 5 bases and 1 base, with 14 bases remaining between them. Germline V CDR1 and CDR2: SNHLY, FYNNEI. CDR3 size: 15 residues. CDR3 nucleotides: TGTGCCAGCAGTCGGTCCGCAGTGGGGAACACTGAAGCTTTCTTT. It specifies CASSRSAVGNTEAFF.

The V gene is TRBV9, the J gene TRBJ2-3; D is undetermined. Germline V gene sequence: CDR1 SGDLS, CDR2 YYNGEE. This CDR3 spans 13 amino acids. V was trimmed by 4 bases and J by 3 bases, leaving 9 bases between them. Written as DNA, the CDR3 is TGTGCCAGCAGCAAATCGGGTACAGATACGCAGTATTTT. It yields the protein CASSKSGTDTQYF.